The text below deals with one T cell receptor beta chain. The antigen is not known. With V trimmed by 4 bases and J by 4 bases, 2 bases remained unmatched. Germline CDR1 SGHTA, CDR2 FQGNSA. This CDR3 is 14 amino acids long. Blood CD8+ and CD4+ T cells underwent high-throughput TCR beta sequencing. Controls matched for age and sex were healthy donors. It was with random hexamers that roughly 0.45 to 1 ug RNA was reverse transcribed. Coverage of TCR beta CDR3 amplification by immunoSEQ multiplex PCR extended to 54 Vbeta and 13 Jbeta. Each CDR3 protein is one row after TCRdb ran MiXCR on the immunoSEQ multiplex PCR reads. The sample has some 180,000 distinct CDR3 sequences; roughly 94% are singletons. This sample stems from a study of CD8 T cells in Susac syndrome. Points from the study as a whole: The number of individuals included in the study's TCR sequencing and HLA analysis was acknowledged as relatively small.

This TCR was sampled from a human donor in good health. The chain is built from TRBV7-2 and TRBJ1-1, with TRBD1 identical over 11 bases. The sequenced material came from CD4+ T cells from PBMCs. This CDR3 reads CASSSGQGATEAFF. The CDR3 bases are TGTGCCAGCAGCTCCGGACAGGGGGCCACTGAAGCTTTCTTT.